The 9 T cell receptor beta chains given below trace back to one sample, sequenced in a study of T cell changes during pregnancy in multiple sclerosis. TCRdb keeps only in-frame clones here, not all; method: immunoSEQ multiplex PCR. The table records tens of thousands of clones, roughly 92% of them present only once. Sequences were derived from peripheral blood, sampled in the second trimester of pregnancy. The receptor set was obtained from a female donor with multiple sclerosis, enrolled in a pregnancy study.

The chain uses TRBV5-1 and TRBJ2-5; a possible D gene is TRBD1 (6 bases). The V gene lost 0 bases and the J gene lost 5 bases, with 8 bases spanning the gap. The V gene's germline CDR1 is SGHRS and CDR2 YFSETQ. The CDR3 totals 13 residues. The CDR3 region is CASSLVRGETQYF. In nucleotides, the CDR3 is TGCGCCAGCAGCTTGGTTAGGGGGGAGACCCAGTACTTC.

The chain carries TRBV18 and TRBJ1-1; the D gene is possibly TRBD1 (6 bases). The CDR3 totals 15 residues. Germline V CDR1 and CDR2: KGHSH, LQKENI. V lost 0 bases and J lost 4, with 12 bases in between. CDR3 region: CASSPPGAFGTEAFF. The DNA for the CDR3 is TGTGCCAGCTCACCACCGGGGGCCTTTGGCACTGAAGCTTTCTTT.

The chain recombines TRBV6-4 with TRBJ2-1, with a tentative D call TRBD2 (6 bases). V shed 3 bases and J shed 7 bases, with 16 bases lying between them. The germline CDR1 and CDR2 sequences are MRHNA and SNTAGT. The CDR3 extends over 15 amino acids. CDR3 amino acids: CASSEKLSGENEQFF. CDR3 DNA sequence: TGTGCCAGCAGTGAAAAGTTATCGGGGGAAAATGAGCAGTTCTTC.

This chain uses TRBV7-2 with TRBJ2-7; D is unresolved. V shed 3 bases and J shed 4 bases, with 10 bases lying between them. CDR1 and CDR2 (germline): SGHTA, FQGNSA. The CDR3 length is 13 residues. CDR3 protein: CASSFSTSYEQYF. CDR3 sequence (DNA): TGTGCCAGCAGCTTCTCCACCAGTTACGAGCAGTACTTC.

The chain couples TRBV28 to TRBJ1-2; a possible D gene is TRBD1 (5 bases). Germline V gene data show CDR1 as MDHEN and CDR2 as SYDVKM. V was shortened by 9 bases and J by 5 bases, with 22 bases between the two germline ends. This CDR3 contains 15 residues. CDR3 nucleotides: TGTGCCAGTAAAGACAGTTTAGGTTTTCTTTATGGCTACACCTTC. Its translation is CASKDSLGFLYGYTF.

The V and J genes are TRBV7-9 and TRBJ2-7; 9 bases fit TRBD1. The CDR3 has 15 residues. Trimming cost V 5 bases and J 5 bases; bases outside gene matches: 10. CDR1 and CDR2 from the germline V gene are SEHNR and FQNEAQ (reference sequence). The CDR3 loop is CASSPRTGAVHEQYF. The CDR3 bases are TGTGCCAGCAGCCCCCGGACAGGGGCGGTCCACGAGCAGTACTTC.

The chain has TRBV5-8 and TRBJ1-1; no clear D. In germline, CDR1 is SGHTS, CDR2 YDEGEE. This CDR3 is built from 16 residues. Trimming removed 1 base from V and 3 bases from J, with 16 bases in between. The CDR3 reads CASSLNWRRADTEAFF. Written as DNA, the CDR3 is TGTGCCAGCAGCTTGAACTGGAGGCGGGCGGACACTGAAGCTTTCTTT.

The chain employs TRBV19 and TRBJ1-1; 8 bases are shared with TRBD1. V trimming: 5 bases; J trimming: 5 bases; junction bases outside the gene matches: 4. The germline CDR1 and CDR2 sequences are LNHDA and SQIVND (reference sequence). The CDR3 is 13 amino acids. CDR3 sequence (DNA): TGTGCCAGTAGTCGACAGGGGAGAACTGAAGCTTTCTTT. Its protein product is CASSRQGRTEAFF. Based on the CDR3 plus reference TRBV19 and TRBJ1-1, the full variable domain is DGGITQSPKYLFRKEGQNVTLSCEQNLNHDAMYWYRQDPGQGLRLIYYSQIVNDFQKGDIAEGYSVSREKKESFPLTVTSAQKNPTAFYLCASSRQGRTEAFFGQGTRLTVV.

This clone has a single count. The chain couples TRBV7-3 to TRBJ2-3; tentative D call: TRBD2 (8 bases). The CDR3 loop spans 16 amino acids. Germline V gene lookup returns CDR1 SGHTA and CDR2 FQGTGA. Trimming shortened V by 5 bases and J by 6 bases, and 21 bases separated the two germline ends. The CDR3 spells CASSPRGPGGRDTQYF. The CDR3 DNA reads as TGTGCCAGCAGCCCAAGGGGGCCGGGGGGGCGGGATACGCAGTATTTT.